This entry features one T cell receptor (beta chain) sequence. Its antigen is unknown. Trimming at V came to 2 bases and at J to 4 bases, leaving 2 bases not matched to a gene. This CDR3 is built from 14 residues. Germline CDR1 reads LNHNV; CDR2 reads YYDKDF (reference sequence). Method: immunoSEQ multiplex PCR; TCRdb's copy keeps in-frame clones and lacks some. The sample consists of roughly 140,000 clones, around 87% of them appearing once. The data were taken from a study of cytomegalovirus exposure and HLA in healthy donors. Overall study results and limits: Most TCR sequences were uncommon, yet certain public TCRs appeared in many donors. Investigators reported fewer than 200 TCR beta chains as tied to cytomegalovirus.

The source material was PBMCs. This TCR derives from a man younger than 35 in good health and CMV-seropositive. The chain uses TRBV15 and TRBJ1-5; 7 bases align to TRBD1. CDR3 sequence reads: CATSRQGGNQPQHF. The DNA of the CDR3 is TGTGCCACCAGCAGACAGGGGGGTAATCAGCCCCAGCATTTT.